This entry concerns a single TCR beta chain. It lacks a known antigen. Per-base quality was not reported, and no clone a single base away is much larger than it. The source of the sample is a study of CD8 T cell repertoires and HIV-1 epitope variants (dated by TCRdb to between 2020 and 2021). About the study as a whole: Twenty-five peptides representing autologous and known Gag and Nef epitope variants were each used to stimulate T cells in separate culture wells. Running each culture condition in triplicate, except for one peptide done in duplicate, gave a total of roughly 83 T cell cultures. Cultures ran for 10 days in IMDM with gentamicin, with half-media changes on days 3 and 7 adding IL-2, IL-7 and IL-15. Among the control conditions were a peptide pool of CMV, EBV and flu, the Ebola AY9 epitope serving as a negative control, and a well with no peptide. An aliquot of 1M T cells was saved as an uncultured baseline condition, separate from the roughly 83 T cell cultures. T cells were enriched with the EasySep Human T Cell Enrichment Kit and co-cultured with equal numbers of autologous T cell-negative cells as antigen-presenting cells. Three Gag epitope families and Nef HW9 and YT9 were included among the tested epitopes.

General conclusions and limits of the study: The assay identified only TCR beta chains and indicated proliferation in response to antigen, without indicating T cell function or cytokine profile. The Nef KF9 family was recognized by five clonotypes and the HW9 family by one, and no responses to the TAALDMSHF plasma variant were observed. Of the nine antigen-specific TCR beta clonotypes identified, roughly 6 appeared cross-reactive for autologous or known escape epitope variants.

The EasySep Human CD8+ T Cell Enrichment Kit was used on day 10 to isolate CD8+ T cells from every culture. TCR beta CDR3 regions were sequenced at survey depth on the immunoSEQ platform. The QIAamp DNA micro kit was used to extract genomic DNA from every cultured and uncultured CD8+ T cell population. The source study handled its data this way. Samples with fewer than 5,000 productive reads were excluded, which removed about 6% of the 75 HIV peptide-stimulated cultures. Sequences were trimmed to CDR3 by a MANAFEST web app, and nonproductive sequences, CDR3s under 5 amino acids, and sequences not starting with C or ending with F/W were removed. Antigen-specific clonotypes had to expand in at least 2 of 3 replicates versus no-peptide control at FDR 0.01, only within one epitope family. In addition, a specific clonotype needed a frequency at least fivefold higher than in wells stimulated with peptides from other epitope families. TCRdb's version of the immuneACCESS table is confined to in-frame rearrangements and falls short of the full clone set. An unresolved V gene accounts for under half of the shortfall where checked; the remainder is of unknown origin. That table supplies the V and J calls and clone size; D and trimming were determined from the DNA. The sample yields 3,000 to 4,000 clones; approximately 71% were counted once. Of the sample, around 40% is held by the ten largest clones.

The sequenced sample consisted of cultured CD8+ T cells derived from PBMCs. This TCR came from a male donor with HIV.

The CDR3 protein is CASSPSPGTSGHNEQFF. The bases are TGTGCCAGCAGCCCCAGCCCTGGGACTAGCGGCCACAATGAGCAGTTCTTC. The chain is made from TRBV7-9 and TRBJ2-1, with 11 middle bases fitting TRBD2. The CDR3 holds 17 amino acids from the cysteine to the phenylalanine. CDR3 DNA only is kept here, 51 bases in frame from base 1. V is cut back by 5 bases and J by 5 bases, with 11 bases in the junction unmatched. CDR1 and CDR2 are read off the germline V gene (reference sequence) as SEHNR and FQNEAQ.